The 13 T cell receptor beta chains given below trace back to one sample, sequenced in a study of cytomegalovirus exposure and HLA in healthy donors. It was with 60 Vbeta and 13 Jbeta primers that the PCR ran. The assay was immunoSEQ multiplex PCR, and TCRdb's table has in-frame clones only and misses some. The table gives about 70,000 clones; the top ten clones make up 2% to 3% of it. The sample taken for sequencing was PBMCs. The receptor source for this set is a female donor in good health and CMV-seropositive.

V is TRBV10-3 and J is TRBJ2-5, with D unclear. This CDR3 region has 15 residues. The V and J ends lost 0 bases and 4 bases respectively, with 12 bases between them. CDR1 and CDR2 (germline): ENHRY, SYGVKD. The CDR3 here is CAISESTVMGETQYF. CDR3 nucleotide sequence: TGTGCCATCAGTGAGTCGACTGTAATGGGAGAGACCCAGTACTTC.

The gene calls are TRBV5-1 and TRBJ2-7; a possible D gene is TRBD1 (5 bases). Germline-derived CDR1 and CDR2 are SGHRS and YFSETQ. CDR3 size: 16 residues. Trimming took 4 bases from V and 2 from J, leaving 19 bases between them. CDR3 amino acids: CASSPDSLGRAYEQYF. The DNA of the CDR3 is TGCGCCAGCAGCCCTGACAGTCTTGGGCGCGCCTACGAGCAGTACTTC.

J is TRBJ1-2 and V is TRBV7-9, with D maybe TRBD1 (5 bases). The germline gives CDR1 SEHNR, CDR2 FQNEAQ (reference sequence). This CDR3 comprises 14 residues. With 4 bases removed from V and 3 bases from J, the gap between germline ends came to 12 bases. The CDR3 region is CASSSRRDHYGYTF. The CDR3 DNA sequence: TGTGCCAGCAGCTCCCGGAGGGACCACTATGGCTACACCTTC.

The V and J genes are TRBV28 and TRBJ1-5; no definite D call. CDR3 size: 15 residues. Trimming cost V 9 bases and J 6 bases, with 21 bases left between them. The germline gives CDR1 MDHEN, CDR2 SYDVKM. CDR3 protein: CASSYRREVGQPQHF. CDR3 nucleotides: TGTGCCAGTTCTTACAGACGGGAGGTAGGTCAGCCCCAGCATTTT. Full variable domain (remainder filled in from reference TRBV28 and TRBJ1-5): DVKVTQSSRYLVKRTGEKVFLECVQDMDHENMFWYRQDPGLGLRLIYFSYDVKMKEKGDIPEGYSVSREKKERFSLILESASTNQTSMYLCASSYRREVGQPQHFGDGTRLSIL.

The V gene is TRBV5-1, the J gene TRBJ2-2; 9 bases agree with TRBD2. V was pared by 4 bases and J by 3 bases, with 7 bases of the junction left unmatched. Germline assignment: CDR1 SGHRS and CDR2 YFSETQ. The CDR3 is made up of 16 amino acids. In nucleotides, the CDR3 is TGCGCCAGCAGCCCCGGGGCTAGCGGGGACACCGGGGAGCTGTTTTTT. Encoded protein: CASSPGASGDTGELFF.

The genes are TRBV6-1 and TRBJ2-2; unclear D gene. The CDR3 loop spans 13 amino acids. In germline, CDR1 is MNHNS, CDR2 SASEGT. Trimming removed 4 bases from V and 4 bases from J, with 7 bases in between. CDR3 sequence (DNA): TGTGCCAGCAGTGGCCCAGGCACCGGGGAGCTGTTTTTT. It translates to CASSGPGTGELFF.

The chain recombines TRBV4-2 with TRBJ2-3, with 9 bases identical to TRBD2. The CDR3 is made up of 18 amino acids. The V segment lost 0 bases and the J segment 4 bases; nucleotides outside the gene matches: 11. The germline gives CDR1 LGHNA, CDR2 YNFKEQ. CDR3 in amino acids: CASSQDLSLAGRADTQYF. The CDR3 DNA is TGTGCCAGCAGCCAAGACCTTTCGCTAGCGGGGAGGGCAGATACGCAGTATTTT.

The rearrangement joins TRBV29-1 to TRBJ2-5, with 8 bases matching TRBD1. CDR3 length: 14 residues. V shed 5 bases and J 6 bases; nucleotides not matched to a gene: 11. Germline CDR1 and CDR2: SQVTM and ANQGSEA. CDR3 DNA: TGCAGCGTTCCTTCTCGGACAGGGTTGAAGACCCAGTACTTC. Translation gives CSVPSRTGLKTQYF.

The chain employs TRBV7-9 and TRBJ1-5; 9 bases align to TRBD1. Trimming at V came to 5 bases and at J to 2 bases, leaving 7 bases not matched to a gene. The CDR3 is made up of 16 amino acids. Looked up from germline, CDR1 is SEHNR and CDR2 is FQNEAQ (reference sequence). In DNA, the CDR3 is TGTGCCAGCAGCCTCTGGACAGGGGAACGCAATCAGCCCCAGCATTTT. It encodes CASSLWTGERNQPQHF.

Frequency places this clone as medium-sized (0.01 to 0.1%). The chain combines TRBV6-4 with TRBJ1-1; weak D call: TRBD1 (6 bases). The CDR3 runs 15 residues. Germline V gives CDR1 MRHNA, CDR2 SNTAGT. Trimming removed 3 bases from V and 3 bases from J, with 14 bases in between. This chain's CDR3 is CASSEEAGEYTEAFF. DNA of the CDR3: TGTGCCAGCAGTGAAGAGGCAGGGGAGTACACTGAAGCTTTCTTT.

The rearrangement links TRBV30 to TRBJ1-2; D remains ambiguous. CDR3 length: 14 residues. The germline CDR1 and CDR2 sequences are GTSNPN and SVGIG (reference sequence). Trimming took 2 bases from V and 1 from J, leaving 11 bases between them. The CDR3 here is CAWSRGLSNYGYTF. The CDR3 DNA sequence: TGTGCCTGGAGTCGCGGGCTCAGTAACTATGGCTACACCTTC.

The chain employs TRBV27 and TRBJ1-2; the match to TRBD1 covers 7 bases. CDR1 MNHEY and CDR2 SMNVEV come from the germline V gene (reference sequence). This CDR3 region has 15 residues. V shed 3 bases and J 4 bases; nucleotides not matched to a gene: 8. The CDR3 here is CASSFLNTGVYGYTF. The CDR3 DNA sequence: TGTGCCAGCAGTTTTCTTAACACAGGGGTCTATGGCTACACCTTC.

The chain couples TRBV5-6 to TRBJ2-2; a possible D gene is TRBD1 (5 bases). Germline V gene sequence: CDR1 SGHDT, CDR2 YYEEEE. V lost 0 bases, J lost 1 base, and 16 bases lay in between. The CDR3 extends over 18 amino acids. This CDR3 reads CASSLGPSVGENTGELFF. The DNA of the CDR3 is TGTGCCAGCAGCTTGGGCCCATCGGTAGGGGAGAACACCGGGGAGCTGTTTTTT.